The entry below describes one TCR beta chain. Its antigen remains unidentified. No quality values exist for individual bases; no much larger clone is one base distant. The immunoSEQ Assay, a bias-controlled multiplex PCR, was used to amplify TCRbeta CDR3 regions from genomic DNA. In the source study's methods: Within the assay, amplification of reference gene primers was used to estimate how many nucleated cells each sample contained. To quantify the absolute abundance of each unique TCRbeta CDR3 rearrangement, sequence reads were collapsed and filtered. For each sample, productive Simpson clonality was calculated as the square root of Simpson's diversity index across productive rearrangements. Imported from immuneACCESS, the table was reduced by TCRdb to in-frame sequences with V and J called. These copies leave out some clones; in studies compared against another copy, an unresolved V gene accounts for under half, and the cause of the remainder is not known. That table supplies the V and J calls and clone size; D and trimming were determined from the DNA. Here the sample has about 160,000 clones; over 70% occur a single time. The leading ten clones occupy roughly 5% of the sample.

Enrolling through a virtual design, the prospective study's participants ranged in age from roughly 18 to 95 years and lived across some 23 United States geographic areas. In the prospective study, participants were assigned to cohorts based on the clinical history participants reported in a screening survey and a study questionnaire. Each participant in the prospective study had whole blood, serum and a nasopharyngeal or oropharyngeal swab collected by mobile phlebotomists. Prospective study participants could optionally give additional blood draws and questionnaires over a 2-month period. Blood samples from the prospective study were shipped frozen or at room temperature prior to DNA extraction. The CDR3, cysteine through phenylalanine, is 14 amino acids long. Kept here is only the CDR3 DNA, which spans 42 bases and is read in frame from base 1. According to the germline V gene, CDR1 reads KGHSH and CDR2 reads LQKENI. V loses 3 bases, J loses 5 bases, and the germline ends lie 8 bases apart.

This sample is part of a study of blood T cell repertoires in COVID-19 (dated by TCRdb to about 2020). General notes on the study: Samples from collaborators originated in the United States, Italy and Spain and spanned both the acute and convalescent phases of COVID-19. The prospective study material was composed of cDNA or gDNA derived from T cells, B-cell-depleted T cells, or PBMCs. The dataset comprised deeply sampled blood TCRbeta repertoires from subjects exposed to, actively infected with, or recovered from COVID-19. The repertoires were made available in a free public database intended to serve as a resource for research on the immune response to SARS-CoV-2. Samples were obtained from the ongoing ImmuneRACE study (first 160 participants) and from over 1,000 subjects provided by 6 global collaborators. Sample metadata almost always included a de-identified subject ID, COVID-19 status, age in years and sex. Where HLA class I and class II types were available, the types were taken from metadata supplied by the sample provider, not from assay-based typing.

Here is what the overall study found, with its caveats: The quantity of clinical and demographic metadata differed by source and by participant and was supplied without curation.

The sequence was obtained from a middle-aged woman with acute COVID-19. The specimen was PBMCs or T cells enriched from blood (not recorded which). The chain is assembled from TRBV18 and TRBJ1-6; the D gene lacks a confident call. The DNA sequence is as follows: TGTGCCAGCTCACCCCCGGGGAATAATTCACCCCTCCACTTT. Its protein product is CASSPPGNNSPLHF.